This T cell receptor beta chain was documented in a study of T cell repertoires in aging, cancer and after chemotherapy. Overall study context: Clear clonal overlap appeared across healthy donor samples taken over several months to years. Study conclusions and caveats: In cancer patients, declining TCR diversity with age involved lost richness and lost evenness. Untreated cancer patients had significantly lower blood TCR diversity than age-matched healthy donors. The repertoire data cannot show anything about immunological memory following chemotherapy.

V shed 3 bases and J 7 bases; nucleotides not matched to a gene: 3. The CDR3 has 13 amino acids. Looked up from germline, CDR1 is MNHEY and CDR2 is SMNVEV (reference sequence). A note on this clonotype: The antigen remains undetermined.

Rearranged V-D-J TRB sequences were amplified with a mixed TRB-A/B primer pool. TCRdb re-called the multiplex PCR reads through MiXCR, storing one row per CDR3 protein. This table has 7,000 to 9,500 distinct CDR3 sequences, around a third appearing once. The template was genomic DNA from peripheral blood, not RNA. This sequence originates from a human donor in good health. The donor label of this sample is uncertain. J is TRBJ2-1 and V is TRBV27, with 7 bases lining up with TRBD2. The specimen was blood. CDR3 region: CASSFGGGNEQFF. The CDR3, as DNA: TGTGCCAGCAGTTTTGGCGGGGGAAATGAGCAGTTCTTC.